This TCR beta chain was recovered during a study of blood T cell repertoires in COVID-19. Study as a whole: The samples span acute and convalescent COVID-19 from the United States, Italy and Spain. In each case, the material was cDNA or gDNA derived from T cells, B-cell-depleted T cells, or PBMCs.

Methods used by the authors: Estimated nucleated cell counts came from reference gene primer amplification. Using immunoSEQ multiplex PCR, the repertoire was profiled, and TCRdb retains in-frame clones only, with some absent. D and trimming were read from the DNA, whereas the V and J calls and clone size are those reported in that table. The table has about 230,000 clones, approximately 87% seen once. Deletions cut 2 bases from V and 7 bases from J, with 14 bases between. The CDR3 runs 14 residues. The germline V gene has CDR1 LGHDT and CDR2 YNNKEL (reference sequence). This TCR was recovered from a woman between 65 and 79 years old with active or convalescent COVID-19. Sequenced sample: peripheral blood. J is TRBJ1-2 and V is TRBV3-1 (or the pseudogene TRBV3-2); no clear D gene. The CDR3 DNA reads TGTGCCAGCAGCCAAATAGCGGGGTTGGGTGGCTACACCTTC. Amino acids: CASSQIAGLGGYTF.